Each of the 10 T cell receptor beta chains below was sequenced from the same sample in a study of CD8 T cells in ankylosing spondylitis (dated by TCRdb to the late 2010s). The library was obtained by 5' RACE. The sequencing machine was an Illumina HiSeq 2500. TCRdb ran its own pipeline on the public reads, namely fastp trimming at Q25 and MiXCR clone calling, and kept in-frame beta chains. For every CDR3 protein sequence, its rows merge into one entry that carries the most common genes and DNA. The table for this sample lists some 130,000 distinct CDR3 sequences; more than 5.5% of them were counted only once. The ten largest clones take up 9.5% to 15% of the sample. Material: blood, either unsorted or a sorted T cell fraction (not recorded which). The receptors stem from a female donor with ankylosing spondylitis or in good health (not recorded which).

On this clonotype itself: One junction end disagrees with the germline gene, perhaps due to a read error. The CDR3 DNA follows: TGTCCCAGCAGCCCCTCTTGGGGACAGGGAACTGTAGCTTTCTTT. As protein: CPSSPSWGQGTVAFF. V gene TRBV5-5 combines with J gene TRBJ1-1, with 9 bases aligning to TRBD1. Germline CDR1 reads SGHKS; CDR2 reads YYEKEE (reference sequence). The CDR3 spans 15 residues. Full variable domain (remainder filled in from reference TRBV5-5 and TRBJ1-1): DAGVTQSPTHLIKTRGQQVTLRCSPISGHKSVSWYQQVLGQGPQFIFQYYEKEERGRGNFPDRFSARQFPNYSSELNVNALLLGDSALYLCPSSPSWGQGTVAFFGQGTRLTVV.

This clonotype was observed at least ten times. The chain employs TRBV12-3 or TRBV12-4 and TRBJ2-2; weak D call: TRBD1 (5 bases). Trimming cost V 6 bases and J 6 bases, with 11 bases left between them. The length of the CDR3 is 13 residues. The CDR3 spells CASRAGLAGELFF. In nucleotides, the CDR3 is TGTGCCAGCAGGGCAGGGTTGGCCGGGGAGCTGTTTTTT.

This clonotype was detected ten times or more. Written as DNA, the CDR3 is TGTGCCAGCAGCTTACTCGGGACATACGAGCAGTACTTC. This gives the protein CASSLLGTYEQYF. The V gene is TRBV11-2, the J gene TRBJ2-7, with D possibly being TRBD1 (6 bases). The V and J ends lost 2 bases and 4 bases respectively, with 9 bases between them. The CDR3 is made up of 13 amino acids. CDR1 and CDR2 from the germline V gene are SGHAT and FQNNGV.

This clonotype was recorded many times. J is TRBJ1-3 and V is TRBV11-1; 9 bases align to TRBD1. Per the germline V gene, CDR1 is SGHAT and CDR2 is FQDESV (reference sequence). This CDR3 region has 18 residues. The V and J ends lost 5 bases and 2 bases, in that order; junction bases with no gene match: 13. CDR3 DNA sequence: TGTGCCAGCAGCCTAAAACACAGGGGGCGCGACGCTGGAAACACCATATATTTT. Translation gives CASSLKHRGRDAGNTIYF.

This clonotype was counted only a few times. The V gene is TRBV7-3, the J gene TRBJ2-1, with TRBD1 matching 9 bases. Germline V lookup: CDR1 SGHTA, CDR2 FQGTGA. V shed 5 bases, J shed 4 bases, and the junction held 6 bases outside the gene matches. This CDR3 comprises 15 residues. The CDR3, as DNA: TGTGCCAGCAGCCACGGGGACAGGGCGTACAATGAGCAGTTCTTC. Protein: CASSHGDRAYNEQFF.

Concerning this clonotype itself: Just one base apart from a much larger clone, this may be a read error. The V and J genes are TRBV27 and TRBJ1-5; D remains ambiguous. CDR1 and CDR2 from the germline V gene are MNHEY and SMNVEV (reference sequence). The CDR3 is 8 residues long. CDR3 in amino acids: CVRQPQHF. The CDR3 coding sequence is TGTGTCAGGCAGCCCCAGCATTTT.

This clonotype was counted many times. The rearrangement joins TRBV7-2 to TRBJ1-5; D gene uncertain. Germline V lookup: CDR1 SGHTA, CDR2 FQGNSA. This CDR3 has 14 residues. V lost 6 bases to trimming and J lost 3 bases, with 12 bases between them. For the CDR3, the DNA is TGTGCCAGCAGTCCCGACGGACCCAATCAGCCCCAGCATTTT. Translating gives CASSPDGPNQPQHF.

This clonotype was detected ten times or more. This chain uses TRBV7-2 with TRBJ1-1; 8 bases agree with TRBD1. V was pared by 2 bases and J by 4 bases, with 12 bases of the junction left unmatched. The CDR3 extends over 17 amino acids. Germline CDR1 reads SGHTA; CDR2 reads FQGNSA. CDR3 sequence reads: CASSLSQGAYFGTEAFF. CDR3 in DNA: TGTGCCAGCAGCTTATCCCAGGGGGCGTATTTTGGCACTGAAGCTTTCTTT.

This clonotype was recorded many times. The rearrangement uses TRBV7-2 and TRBJ2-6; no clear D gene. V lost 5 bases, J lost 0 bases, and 8 bases lay in between. CDR1 SGHTA and CDR2 FQGNSA come from the germline V gene. CDR3 length: 15 residues. CDR3 in amino acids: CASSTPRSGANVLTF. CDR3 nucleotide sequence: TGTGCCAGCAGCACCCCCCGCTCTGGGGCCAACGTCCTGACTTTC. The full variable domain, completed using reference TRBV7-2 and TRBJ2-6, is GAGVSQSPSNKVTEKGKDVELRCDPISGHTALYWYRQSLGQGLEFLIYFQGNSAPDKSGLPSDRFSAERTGGSVSTLTIQRTQQEDSAVYLCASSTPRSGANVLTFGAGSRLTVL.

This clonotype was detected many times. The chain has TRBV5-1 and TRBJ1-4, with 7 nucleotides matching TRBD1. J lost 8 bases, V lost 4 bases, and 5 bases had no gene match. The CDR3 extends over 13 amino acids. CDR1 SGHRS and CDR2 YFSETQ come from the germline V gene. The DNA for the CDR3 is TGCGCCAGCAGCCACGGGACAGCAGAAAAACTGTTTTTT. This translates into CASSHGTAEKLFF.